A selection of T cell receptor beta chains follows, all from one sample in a study of blood T cells in healthy people across ages. TCRdb re-called the 5' RACE reads through MiXCR, storing one row per CDR3 protein. The data contain about 510,000 distinct CDR3 sequences, 25% to 35% of them singletons. The same data also went into a second study, on T cells of mothers and their children.

Sequenced material: blood. These receptors were collected from a boy younger than 10 in good health. The CDR3 runs from the conserved cysteine through the conserved F or W. The D gene is left open where the match is weak. Clone size appears in some rows only: once, few, many, or a class for an expanded clone.

TRBV20-1	TRBJ2-5	13	.	TRBD2	TGCAGTGCCCCTAGCGGGAGGCAAGAGACCCAGTACTTC	CSAPSGRQETQYF
TRBV12-3/TRBV12-4	TRBJ1-1	14	.	.	TGTGCCAGCAGTTTAATGCGGGCTCAGGCTGAAGCTTTCTTT	CASSLMRAQAEAFF
TRBV4-2	TRBJ1-1	16	.	.	TGTGCCAGCAGCCAAGACGCAGGGCCCCGAGGCACTGAAGCTTTCTTT	CASSQDAGPRGTEAFF
TRBV5-5	TRBJ2-4	14	.	.	TGTGCCAGCAGCTTGGGCGAAACTATAAACATTCAGTACTTC	CASSLGETINIQYF
TRBV5-1	TRBJ2-1	15	.	.	TGCGCCAGCAGCTTGAGAGGGGGGGCTGGCAATGAGCAGTTCTTC	CASSLRGGAGNEQFF
TRBV12-3/TRBV12-4	TRBJ1-2	10	few	.	TGTGCCAGCAGGGGCGAGGGCTACACCTTC	CASRGEGYTF
TRBV10-3	TRBJ2-7	16	.	TRBD1	TGTGCCATCAGTGGGACAGGGGGCACTAGGGCATACGAGCAGTACTTC	CAISGTGGTRAYEQYF
TRBV7-7	TRBJ2-3	17	few	.	TGTGCCAGCAGCTTAGAAGATAGCGGAGCAAGCACAGATACGCAGTATTTT	CASSLEDSGASTDTQYF
TRBV7-8	TRBJ2-5	17	.	TRBD2	TGTGCCAGCAGCTTAGCGCCAACGGGAGGGTCATGGGAGACCCAGTACTTC	CASSLAPTGGSWETQYF
TRBV10-3	TRBJ1-1	15	few	.	TGTGCCATCAGTGACTCAAGGGGGGGCCTCACTGAAGCTTTCTTT	CAISDSRGGLTEAFF
TRBV4-1	TRBJ2-1	15	.	.	TGCGCCAGCAGCCAAGTTACGCTAGCTCGGGATGAGCAGTTCTTC	CASSQVTLARDEQFF
TRBV5-5	TRBJ2-5	16	few	TRBD1	TGTGCCAGCAGCTTGGCGGGACAGGGGTCGGGGGAGACCCAGTACTTC	CASSLAGQGSGETQYF
TRBV29-1	TRBJ2-3	15	.	TRBD2	TGCAGCGTTGTACGGGGGGGCCCCACCGGAGATACGCAGTATTTT	CSVVRGGPTGDTQYF
TRBV5-1	TRBJ2-5	14	few	.	TGCGCCAGCAATCCTAGTGGGGGACGGGAGACCCAGTACTTC	CASNPSGGRETQYF
TRBV29-1	TRBJ1-5	14	.	TRBD1	TGCAGCGTTATAACAGGGGGGAGCAATCAGCCCCAGCATTTT	CSVITGGSNQPQHF
TRBV5-1	TRBJ1-3	14	few	.	TGCGCCAGCAGCTTGGCGGGGTATGGAAACACCATATATTTT	CASSLAGYGNTIYF
TRBV29-1	TRBJ2-3	12	few	.	TGCAGCGTTGGGGGAATACCAGATACGCAGTATTTT	CSVGGIPDTQYF
TRBV7-2	TRBJ2-7	14	.	TRBD2	TGTGCCAGCAGGCTAGCGGGAGTGTCCTACGAGCAGTACTTC	CASRLAGVSYEQYF
TRBV20-1	TRBJ2-5	14	.	TRBD2	TGCAGTGCTAGAGGAGGGACTATGCAAGAGACCCAGTACTTC	CSARGGTMQETQYF
TRBV20-1	TRBJ2-3	18	.	TRBD2	TGCAGTGCTAGAGATCTTAGCGGGAGGGCCGGTGACCCAGATACGCAGTATTTT	CSARDLSGRAGDPDTQYF
TRBV11-2	TRBJ1-1	12	.	.	TGTGCCAGCAGCTTAGAGCGGGCTGAAGCTTTCTTT	CASSLERAEAFF
TRBV7-9	TRBJ2-5	15	.	TRBD1	TGTGCCAGCAGCCACCCGGACAGGGACGGGGAGACCCAGTACTTC	CASSHPDRDGETQYF
TRBV6-1	TRBJ2-1	16	.	.	TGTGCCAGCAGTGAAAGTGGGGCAGTCGCCTACAATGAGCAGTTCTTC	CASSESGAVAYNEQFF
TRBV4-1	TRBJ2-1	15	.	.	TGCGCCAGCAGCCAAACTCACGGGGTTTCCAATGAGCAGTTCTTC	CASSQTHGVSNEQFF
TRBV29-1	TRBJ2-4	18	.	TRBD2	TGCAGCGCTACTAGCGGGAGGTCGGGTATTATCGCCAAAAACATTCAGTACTTC	CSATSGRSGIIAKNIQYF
TRBV5-1	TRBJ2-5	15	few	TRBD1	TGCGCCAGCAGCAAACCCGGGACAGGGGAAGAGACCCAGTACTTC	CASSKPGTGEETQYF
TRBV6-5	TRBJ2-5	15	.	.	TGTGCCAGCAGTTACCCGGGACTGAACCAAGAGACCCAGTACTTC	CASSYPGLNQETQYF
TRBV10-3	TRBJ2-2	12	many	.	TGTGCCTCCCGACGAGACACCGGGGAGCTGTTTTTT	CASRRDTGELFF
TRBV6-1	TRBJ2-1	12	.	.	TGTGCCAGCAGTGAAGGTAGCATTGAGCAGTTCTTC	CASSEGSIEQFF
TRBV20-1	TRBJ2-7	12	.	TRBD2	TGCAGTGCTAACGGCGGGAGTAACGAGCAGTACTTC	CSANGGSNEQYF
TRBV5-6	TRBJ1-6	16	.	.	TGTGCCAGCAGCTTGAGGAATTCACCAACCCGGGCACCCCTCCACTTT	CASSLRNSPTRAPLHF
TRBV20-1	TRBJ1-4	14	.	.	TGCAGTGCTAGGGATACAGGTCTGGGGGAAAAACTGTTTTTT	CSARDTGLGEKLFF
TRBV29-1	TRBJ2-1	13	few	.	TGCAGCGTTGTGGGTATCTTCTACAATGAGCAGTTCTTC	CSVVGIFYNEQFF
TRBV12-3/TRBV12-4	TRBJ1-2	15	few	.	TGTGCCAGCAGTTCCGGGGCAGCAAGATCTTATGGCTACACCTTC	CASSSGAARSYGYTF
TRBV6-5	TRBJ1-2	14	few	TRBD1	TGTGCCAGCAGCTCCCGACAGGGTTATGATGGCTACACCTTC	CASSSRQGYDGYTF
TRBV29-1	TRBJ2-5	15	.	.	TGCAGCGTTGAGGGAGGTCAGGGTAGCCAAGAGACCCAGTACTTC	CSVEGGQGSQETQYF
TRBV5-1	TRBJ2-5	16	.	TRBD2	TGCGCCAGCAGCCCCGGGACTAGCGGGATCCAAGAGACCCAGCACTTC	CASSPGTSGIQETQHF
TRBV6-1	TRBJ2-1	13	.	TRBD2	TGTGCCAGCTCCGTACTAGCGGACAATGAGCAGTTCTTC	CASSVLADNEQFF
TRBV12-3/TRBV12-4	TRBJ2-1	15	few	TRBD2	TGTGCCAGCAGGAGCGGGAAGAGCTCCTACAATGAGCAGTTCTTC	CASRSGKSSYNEQFF
TRBV20-1	TRBJ2-7	12	many	.	TGCAGTGCTAGAGGACTCACCTACGAGCAGTACTTC	CSARGLTYEQYF
TRBV2	TRBJ2-3	16	.	.	TGTGCCAGCAGTGAAGCGCACGGGGGCCGGGGAGATACGCAGTATTTT	CASSEAHGGRGDTQYF
TRBV5-1	TRBJ2-7	15	.	TRBD2	TGCGCCAGCAGCTTGGATGGGACTAGCGGGAGTGAGCAGTACTTC	CASSLDGTSGSEQYF
TRBV27	TRBJ2-7	14	.	.	TGTGCCAGCAGTAGCCGGGACACGATCTACGAGCAGTACTTC	CASSSRDTIYEQYF
TRBV15	TRBJ2-4	14	.	.	TGTGCCACCAGCACAGATGGACGGCGAAACATTCAGTACTTC	CATSTDGRRNIQYF
TRBV6-1	TRBJ2-7	19	few	TRBD2	TGTGCCAGCAGTGAAGAATCCCTTTACGCTAGCGGGGGGACCTACGAGCAGTACTTC	CASSEESLYASGGTYEQYF
TRBV6-1	TRBJ1-1	16	few	TRBD1	TGTGCCAGCTTATCCGGGACAGCCGGGTTGGGGACTGAAGCTTTCTTT	CASLSGTAGLGTEAFF
TRBV5-1	TRBJ1-1	13	.	.	TGCGCCAGCAGCCAGCGGGGGTACACTGAAGCTTTCTTT	CASSQRGYTEAFF
TRBV6-2/TRBV6-3	TRBJ2-5	12	few	.	TGTGCCAGCAGTAGGACGGCGGAGACCCAGTACTTC	CASSRTAETQYF
TRBV2	TRBJ2-2	13	.	.	TGTGCCAGCAGGGCCATGTCCACCGGGGAGCTGTTTTTT	CASRAMSTGELFF
TRBV6-5	TRBJ2-7	14	many	.	TGTGCCAGCAGTAGGAGACTGGATACCTACGAGCAGTACTTC	CASSRRLDTYEQYF
TRBV25-1	TRBJ1-1	15	.	.	TGTGCCAGCAGTGAGGGGGCTACTGGGGACACTGAAGCTTTCTTT	CASSEGATGDTEAFF